Listed below are T cell receptor beta chains from one sample, sequenced in a study of blood T cell repertoires in COVID-19. TCRdb keeps only in-frame clones here, not all; method: immunoSEQ multiplex PCR. This sample has some 57,000 clones, with around 90% found just once. Sequencing was done on a sample of peripheral blood. These receptors originate from a man aged 50 or older with active COVID-19. Each CDR3 is given with its conserved first and last residue. The D gene is left open where the match is weak. Rows give clone size only sometimes, using once, few, many, or a class for an expanded clone.

clone_size	d_call	v_call	j_call	cdr3_nt	cdr3_aa
.	TRBD1	TRBV6-5	TRBJ1-2	TGTGCCATCAGGGGGGCAGGGAGTAAAACCGGTGGCTACACCTTC	CAIRGAGSKTGGYTF
.	TRBD2	TRBV5-1	TRBJ2-3	TGCGCCAGCAGTTTGCTAGCGGCTTCTAGCACAGATACGCAGTATTTT	CASSLLAASSTDTQYF
.	.	TRBV5-1	TRBJ1-1	TGCGCCAGCAGCCCACCAGCGGAGAACACTGAAGCTTTCTTT	CASSPPAENTEAFF
.	TRBD1	TRBV5-4	TRBJ2-1	TGTGCCAGCAGCTTCGCCGGGACAGTCTACAATGAGCAGTTCTTC	CASSFAGTVYNEQFF
.	TRBD1	TRBV10-3	TRBJ1-4	TGTGCCATCAGCCCGGACAGGGGAGATGAAAAACTGTTTTTT	CAISPDRGDEKLFF
few	.	TRBV30	TRBJ1-5	TGTGCCTGGAGGGAACGGCCGGGGCAGCCCCAGCATTTT	CAWRERPGQPQHF
.	.	TRBV19	TRBJ1-1	TGTGCCAGTAGTAACCAGATTGCCCTTAAAGCTTTCTTT	CASSNQIALKAFF
.	.	TRBV29-1	TRBJ1-1	TGCAGCGTTGAATTATGGGCTAAGAACACTGAAGCTTTCTTT	CSVELWAKNTEAFF
.	.	TRBV4-1	TRBJ2-3	TGCGCCAGCCTGCGGGAACTGGGGTCGGATACGCAGTATTTT	CASLRELGSDTQYF
.	TRBD1	TRBV6-5	TRBJ2-2	TGTGCCAGCAGTTACACAGGGGGGCCCGGGACCGGGGAGCTGTTTTTT	CASSYTGGPGTGELFF
.	.	TRBV28	TRBJ1-2	TGTGCCAGCAGTTTAAGCGTCATCCTCTATGGCTACACCTTC	CASSLSVILYGYTF
.	TRBD1	TRBV5-4	TRBJ2-7	TGTGCCAGCAGCGCGGGACAGGGGGCGTACGAGCAGTACTTC	CASSAGQGAYEQYF
few	.	TRBV9	TRBJ1-5	TGTGCCAGCAGCGTTAGTCAGCCCCAGCATTTT	CASSVSQPQHF
.	TRBD2	TRBV5-4	TRBJ2-7	TGTGCCAGCAGCCTGGACGGGGGGGTGGCACTAGCGGGAGCTAGAGAGCAGTACTTC	CASSLDGGVALAGAREQYF
few	.	TRBV11-2	TRBJ1-6	TGTGCCAGCAGCTGGGGGCAGAACTTCCACTTT	CASSWGQNFHF
.	.	TRBV7-9	TRBJ2-2	TGTGCCAGCAGCCGCCGACAGCCGGACCGCGGGGAGCTGTTTTTT	CASSRRQPDRGELFF
.	.	TRBV27	TRBJ1-1	TGTGCCAGCAGTTTTGGGCAGGGTTTCGCTTTCTTT	CASSFGQGFAFF
.	.	TRBV28	TRBJ1-1	TGTGCCAGCACCAGTATGAACACTGAAGCTTTCTTT	CASTSMNTEAFF
.	TRBD2	TRBV7-9	TRBJ2-2	TGTGCCAGCAGCTCAGGACTAGCGGGATACACCGGGGAGCTGTTTTTT	CASSSGLAGYTGELFF
.	.	TRBV7-8	TRBJ1-1	TGTGCCAGCAGCTTAGATCTGGGGGGTGCTTTCTTT	CASSLDLGGAFF
.	TRBD2	TRBV6-6	TRBJ2-1	TGTGCCAGCAGGGTCGGGGGGGGCAATGAGCAGTTCTTC	CASRVGGGNEQFF
.	.	TRBV3-1/TRBV3-2	TRBJ2-3	TGTGCCAGCAGCCAAGGGCACACAGATACGCAGTATTTT	CASSQGHTDTQYF
.	.	TRBV28	TRBJ1-5	TGTGCCAGCAGCCCCTCAGCGGGGACACTAAGACAGCCCCAGCATTTT	CASSPSAGTLRQPQHF
.	.	TRBV11-2	TRBJ1-6	TGTGCCAGCAGCCCCTCCTTCAGGGGAAATTCACCCCTCCACTTT	CASSPSFRGNSPLHF
.	.	TRBV6-2/TRBV6-3	TRBJ2-7	TGTGCCAGCAGTTGGGGGGTAGGGTCCTACGAGCAGTACTTC	CASSWGVGSYEQYF
few	TRBD2	TRBV19	TRBJ2-7	TGTGCCAGTAGTACGGGAGGCTACGAGCAGTACTTC	CASSTGGYEQYF
.	.	TRBV2	TRBJ1-4	TGTGCCAGCAGGGCCAAGGACTTAACTAATGAAAAACTGTTTTTT	CASRAKDLTNEKLFF
once	.	TRBV29-1	TRBJ2-3	TGCAGCGTTGGAGAAGCGGGCAGGACAGATACGCAGTATTTT	CSVGEAGRTDTQYF
.	.	TRBV12-2	TRBJ2-1	TGTGCAAGTCGCTTAACTCTCCGGGTAGAGCAGTTCTTC	CASRLTLRVEQFF
.	TRBD1	TRBV5-1	TRBJ2-1	TGCGCCAGCAGCTGGATGACAGGGAAGGATGAGCAGTTCTTC	CASSWMTGKDEQFF
.	.	TRBV6-1	TRBJ2-3	TGTGCCAGCAGTGAGACTGGCTATACGCAGTATTTT	CASSETGYTQYF
.	TRBD1	TRBV5-1	TRBJ1-6	TGCGCCAGCAGCTCGACAGGGGGTAATGATTCACCCCTCCACTTT	CASSSTGGNDSPLHF
.	.	TRBV7-2	TRBJ1-5	TGTGCCAGCAGCTTAGGGGCGGGGGGTAGCAATCAGCCCCAGCATTTT	CASSLGAGGSNQPQHF
.	.	TRBV15	TRBJ2-2	TGTGCCACCAGCAGGACAGGGGAGGGGTCCGCGGAGCTGTTTTTT	CATSRTGEGSAELFF
.	TRBD2	TRBV9	TRBJ2-1	TGTGCCAGCAGCGTAGGACTAGCCAACAATGAGCAGTTCTTC	CASSVGLANNEQFF
.	.	TRBV15	TRBJ1-3	TGTGCCACCAGCAGAGACAGGGCTGGAAACACCATATATTTT	CATSRDRAGNTIYF
.	.	TRBV12-3/TRBV12-4	TRBJ2-3	TGTGCCAGCAGGGCTAGCACAGATACGCAGTATTTT	CASRASTDTQYF